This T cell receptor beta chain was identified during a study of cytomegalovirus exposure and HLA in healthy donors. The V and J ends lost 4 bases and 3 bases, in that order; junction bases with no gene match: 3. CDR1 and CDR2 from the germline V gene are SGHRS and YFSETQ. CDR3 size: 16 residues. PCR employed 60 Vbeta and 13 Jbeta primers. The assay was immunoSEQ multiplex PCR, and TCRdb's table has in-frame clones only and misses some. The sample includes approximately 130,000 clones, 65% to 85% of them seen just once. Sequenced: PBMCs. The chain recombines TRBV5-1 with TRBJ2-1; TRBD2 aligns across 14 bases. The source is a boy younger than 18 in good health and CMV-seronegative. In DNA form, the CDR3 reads TGCGCCAGCAGCCGCGGGACTAGCGGGGGCTACAATGAGCAGTTCTTC. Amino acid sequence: CASSRGTSGGYNEQFF.